Following are 5 T cell receptor beta chains from one sample sequenced in a study of blood T cell repertoires in COVID-19. Only in-frame clones appear in the TCRdb table, and some are missing; sequencing was by immunoSEQ multiplex PCR. The repertoire consists of some 230,000 clones, with around 82% occurring once and the leading ten covering 2% to 2.5%. Sequencing input: peripheral blood. These receptors originate from a woman aged 60-75 years with acute or convalescent COVID-19.

This clone was counted between two and nine times. In nucleotides, the CDR3 is TGTGCCAGCAGCTCCGACAGGAGAAACACCATATATTTT. This codes for CASSSDRRNTIYF. This chain uses TRBV7-2 with TRBJ1-3; D is possibly TRBD1 (6 bases). CDR1 is SGHTA and CDR2 is FQGNSA in the germline V gene. V was trimmed by 4 bases and J by 5 bases, leaving 9 bases between them. The CDR3 is made up of 13 amino acids.

The table lists this clone with a count of one. The V gene is TRBV7-2, the J gene TRBJ2-2; TRBD1 might be the D (5 bases). CDR3 length: 14 residues. Germline values: CDR1 SGHTA, CDR2 FQGNSA. Trimming removed 2 bases at V and 4 bases at J, with 8 bases between. As DNA, the CDR3 is TGTGCCAGCAGCTTAACAGGACCCACCGGGGAGCTGTTTTTT. It yields the protein CASSLTGPTGELFF.

The chain carries TRBV2 and TRBJ1-1, with 10 bases fitting TRBD1. V shed 6 bases and J 1 base; nucleotides not matched to a gene: 8. CDR1 and CDR2 (germline): SNHLY, FYNNEI. CDR3 length: 16 amino acids. CDR3 loop: CASSGTGASPNTEAFF. CDR3 nucleotide sequence: TGTGCCAGCAGCGGGACAGGGGCTTCGCCGAACACTGAAGCTTTCTTT.

The chain joins TRBV5-8 to TRBJ2-5, with D possibly matching TRBD1 (5 bases). The CDR3 spans 14 residues. Trimming left V 1 base short and J 2 bases short, with 9 bases between. The V gene's germline CDR1 is SGHTS and CDR2 YDEGEE. CDR3 bases: TGTGCCAGCAGCTTGTACAGGACACAAGAGACCCAGTACTTC. Its translation is CASSLYRTQETQYF.

The chain uses TRBV6-6 and TRBJ1-5, with TRBD1 matching over 7 bases. This CDR3 is built from 15 residues. Germline trimming cut 6 bases from V and 2 bases from J; bases unmatched to any gene: 7. Looked up from germline, CDR1 is MNHNY and CDR2 is SVGAGI (reference sequence). The DNA for the CDR3 is TGTGCCAGCAGCTTCACAGGGGAGGGCAATCAGCCCCAGCATTTT. Encoded protein: CASSFTGEGNQPQHF.